These T cell receptor beta chains were read from a single sample in a study of T cells after yellow fever vaccination. TCRdb re-analysed the 5' RACE reads in MiXCR, keeping a single row per CDR3 protein. The table records 300,000 to 400,000 distinct CDR3 sequences, more than 8.5% of them present only once. The sample consisted of PBMCs, taken on the day of the first yellow fever vaccination. All receptors come from a man between 18 and 29 years old who received the YFV17D yellow fever vaccine. Both conserved end residues are part of each CDR3. The D gene is left open where the match is weak. The size entry is marked missing in some rows and otherwise reads once, few, many or a size class.

J gene | D gene | V gene | clone size | CDR3 protein | CDR3 DNA
TRBJ2-1 | - | TRBV4-1 | few | CASSRAGLGNEQFF | TGCGCCAGCAGCCGGGCGGGCTTGGGCAATGAGCAGTTCTTC
TRBJ1-2 | - | TRBV5-4 | few | CASSLGRGGYTF | TGTGCCAGCAGCTTGGGCAGGGGAGGCTACACCTTC
TRBJ2-3 | TRBD2 | TRBV20-1 | few | CSARSLLAGETDTQYF | TGCAGTGCTAGATCCCTACTAGCGGGGGAAACAGATACGCAGTATTTT
TRBJ1-3 | TRBD1 | TRBV6-1 | few | CASSGYRTGAGGNTIYF | TGTGCCAGCAGTGGGTACCGGACAGGGGCAGGCGGAAACACCATATATTTT
TRBJ1-1 | - | TRBV7-9 | few | CASSWIGGFNTEAFF | TGTGCCAGCAGCTGGATCGGGGGATTCAACACTGAAGCTTTCTTT
TRBJ1-5 | - | TRBV20-1 | - | CSARESRRISNQPQHF | TGCAGTGCTAGAGAAAGTCGTCGGATCAGCAATCAGCCCCAGCATTTT
TRBJ1-2 | - | TRBV7-8 | - | CASSLIENYGYTF | TGTGCCAGCAGCTTAATAGAAAATTATGGCTACACCTTC
TRBJ1-4 | - | TRBV19 | - | CASSMGSGAEKLFF | TGTGCCAGTAGTATGGGGTCAGGGGCTGAAAAACTGTTTTTT
TRBJ2-1 | TRBD2 | TRBV5-4 | - | CASKTSGGFNEQFF | TGTGCCAGCAAGACTAGCGGGGGGTTTAATGAGCAGTTCTTC
TRBJ2-2 | TRBD2 | TRBV6-5 | few | CASSYSLAGGLSGELFF | TGTGCCAGCAGTTACTCGCTAGCGGGGGGGTTATCCGGGGAGCTGTTTTTT
TRBJ1-6 | - | TRBV5-6 | few | CASSLPGGNSPLHF | TGTGCCAGCAGCTTACCGGGGGGGAATTCACCCCTCCACTTT
TRBJ2-1 | TRBD2 | TRBV25-1 | - | CASSQLAAHSYNEQFF | TGTGCCAGCAGCCAACTAGCGGCCCACTCCTACAATGAGCAGTTCTTC
TRBJ1-2 | - | TRBV25-1 | - | CASSEGVQLYGYTF | TGTGCCAGCAGTGAAGGCGTACAGCTCTATGGCTACACCTTC
TRBJ1-5 | - | TRBV6-1 | many | CASRLNGYNQPQHF | TGTGCCAGCAGATTGAACGGATACAATCAGCCCCAGCATTTT